This T cell receptor beta chain originates from a study of control samples from healthy donors and cancer patients. CDR3 length: 17 residues. V shed 1 base and J 5 bases; nucleotides not matched to a gene: 14. Germline V gene lookup returns CDR1 SGHDT and CDR2 YYEEEE. Profiling relied on immunoSEQ multiplex PCR, and the TCRdb table lists in-frame clones only, not all of them. The sample carries about 140,000 clones, around 90% recorded once. Sample: blood. The receptor was derived from a man between 18 and 35 years old in good health. This chain joins TRBV5-6 and TRBJ2-5; 7 bases are a match to TRBD2. CDR3 coding DNA: TGTGCCAGCAGCTTGCCCCCTTTAGCGGGCCGCTTGGAGACCCAGTACTTC. Its translation is CASSLPPLAGRLETQYF.